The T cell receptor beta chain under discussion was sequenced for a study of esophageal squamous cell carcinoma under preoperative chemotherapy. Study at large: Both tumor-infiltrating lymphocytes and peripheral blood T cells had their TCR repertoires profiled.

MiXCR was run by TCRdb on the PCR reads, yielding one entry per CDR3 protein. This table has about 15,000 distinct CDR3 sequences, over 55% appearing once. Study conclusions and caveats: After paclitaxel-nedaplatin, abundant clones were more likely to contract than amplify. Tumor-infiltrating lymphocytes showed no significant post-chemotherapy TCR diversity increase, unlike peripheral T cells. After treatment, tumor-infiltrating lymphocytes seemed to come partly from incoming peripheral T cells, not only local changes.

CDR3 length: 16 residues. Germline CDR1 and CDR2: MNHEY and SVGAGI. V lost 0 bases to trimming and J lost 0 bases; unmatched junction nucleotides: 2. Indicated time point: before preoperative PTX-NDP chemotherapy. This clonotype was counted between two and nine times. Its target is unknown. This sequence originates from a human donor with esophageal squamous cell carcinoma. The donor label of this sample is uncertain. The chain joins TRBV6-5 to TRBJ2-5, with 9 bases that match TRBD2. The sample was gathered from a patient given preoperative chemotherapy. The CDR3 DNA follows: TGTGCCAGCAGTTACTCGTCTAGCGGGAACCAAGAGACCCAGTACTTC. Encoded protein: CASSYSSSGNQETQYF.